This TCR beta chain was captured in a study of blood T cell repertoires in COVID-19. Across the whole study: Samples of COVID-19 (acute and convalescent) were obtained from the United States, Italy and Spain. The cDNA or gDNA used as material had been derived from T cells, B-cell-depleted T cells, or PBMCs.

In the authors' workflow: How many nucleated cells were present was estimated from reference gene primer amplification. Repertoires were generated with immunoSEQ multiplex PCR, while TCRdb's copy carries only in-frame clones and drops some. V and J calls and clone size are given by that table; D and trimming were obtained from the DNA. The table lists roughly 50,000 clones, roughly 88% of them singletons. CDR3 length: 14 amino acids. The germline V gene has CDR1 SEHNR and CDR2 FQNEAQ (reference sequence). V dropped 5 bases and J dropped 5 bases, with 12 bases sitting between them. Source material: peripheral blood. The chain employs TRBV7-9 and TRBJ1-4, with TRBD1 as a possible D gene (6 bases). The TCR originated in a woman aged 60-75 years with acute or convalescent COVID-19. The CDR3 DNA sequence: TGTGCCAGCAGCCATTTTCAGGGGAATGAAAAACTGTTTTTT. Residues: CASSHFQGNEKLFF.